The 16 T cell receptor beta chains given below trace back to one sample, sequenced in a study of Ad26.COV2.S vaccination and SARS-CoV-2 variants. The data were produced by immunoSEQ multiplex PCR, yet TCRdb's version contains in-frame clones alone and is incomplete. The sample includes a few hundred thousand clones, about 92% of them seen just once. Treatment denoted: some 20 received Ad26.COV2.S at low or high dose, single or two shots; about 5 received placebo; per-sample allocation not given. Sampling happened 63 days after the first vaccine or placebo injection. The starting material was peripheral blood, obtained in a trial of Ad26.COV2.S vaccine versus placebo. The receptors originated from a person between 18 and 60 years old who received the Ad26.COV2.S COVID-19 vaccine or a placebo.

CDR3 region: CASSPQVNTGELFF. In DNA, the CDR3 is TGTGCCAGCAGCCCACAGGTGAACACCGGGGAGCTGTTTTTT. The chain carries TRBV7-8 and TRBJ2-2, with D tentatively TRBD1 (5 bases). The CDR3 covers 14 residues. Germline-derived CDR1 and CDR2 are SGHVS and FQNEAQ. The V and J ends lost 5 bases and 1 base respectively, with 8 bases between them.

This clone was detected only a few times. The chain couples TRBV4-1 to TRBJ2-1; weak D call: TRBD2 (5 bases). This CDR3 region has 16 residues. V lost 2 bases and J 10 bases, leaving 21 bases between the germline ends. CDR1 is MGHRA, CDR2 YSYEKL, per germline. The chain's CDR3 is CASSQLDLVSVGEQFF. The CDR3, as DNA: TGCGCCAGCAGCCAATTGGACTTGGTGTCAGTCGGCGAGCAGTTCTTC.

The genes are TRBV28 and TRBJ1-6, with TRBD1 as a possible D gene (6 bases). V lost 2 bases, J lost 3 bases, and 11 bases lay in between. Looked up from germline, CDR1 is MDHEN and CDR2 is SYDVKM. This CDR3 spans 16 amino acids. CDR3 coding DNA: TGTGCCAGCAGTTTAACAGGGACTAGCTATAATTCACCCCTCCACTTT. This translates into CASSLTGTSYNSPLHF.

The chain links TRBV19 to TRBJ2-5; possibly TRBD1 or TRBD2 for D (5 bases each). Per the germline V gene, CDR1 is LNHDA and CDR2 is SQIVND (reference sequence). The CDR3 has 14 residues. The V gene lost 4 bases and the J gene lost 5 bases, with 14 bases spanning the gap. The CDR3 DNA reads as TGTGCCAGTAGTACGGGACCCCAGGCGGAGACCCAGTACTTC. As protein: CASSTGPQAETQYF.

About this clone itself: Other DNA sequences within the sample encode an identical CDR3. The gene calls are TRBV18 and TRBJ2-7; the D gene is possibly TRBD2 (6 bases). The CDR3 is 14 residues long. Trimming stripped 0 bases from V and 2 bases from J, with 8 bases between. Germline V lookup: CDR1 KGHSH, CDR2 LQKENI. DNA for the CDR3: TGTGCCAGCTCACCACCGTCGGGGGCCTACGAGCAGTACTTC. Amino acids: CASSPPSGAYEQYF.

The gene calls are TRBV7-9 and TRBJ2-2; D possibly corresponds to TRBD1 (6 bases). The CDR3 runs to 17 residues. Germline CDR1 SEHNR, CDR2 FQNEAQ (reference sequence). The V and J ends lost 5 bases and 1 base respectively, with 17 bases between them. The CDR3 region has the DNA TGTGCCAGCAGCCCTTTAACCGGGACAAAGAACACCGGGGAGCTGTTTTTT. Residues: CASSPLTGTKNTGELFF.

The chain employs TRBV5-1 and TRBJ2-7, with 16 bases lining up with TRBD2. This CDR3 is built from 17 residues. Per germline, CDR1 SGHRS and CDR2 YFSETQ. Trimming removed 3 bases from V and 6 bases from J; junction bases left unmatched: 9. In DNA, the CDR3 is TGCGCCAGCAGCTGGGGGACTAGCGGGAGGGCCATTGGCGAGCAGTACTTC. Translating it yields CASSWGTSGRAIGEQYF.

This chain connects TRBV5-1 to TRBJ1-2; D uncertain. V was cut by 0 bases and J by 4 bases, with 16 bases left in between. Germline assignment: CDR1 SGHRS and CDR2 YFSETQ. This CDR3 contains 16 residues. The CDR3 loop is CASSLGGGRTTYGYTF. The CDR3 region has the DNA TGCGCCAGCAGCTTGGGGGGAGGCCGCACAACCTATGGCTACACCTTC.

The V and J genes are TRBV5-1 and TRBJ2-3, with a tentative D call TRBD2 (6 bases). The CDR3 runs to 15 residues. Germline V gene data show CDR1 as SGHRS and CDR2 as YFSETQ. Deletions cut 3 bases from V and 1 base from J, with 12 bases between. Here the CDR3 DNA reads TGCGCCAGCAGCTCTGGTGCGGGACGCACAGATACGCAGTATTTT. Amino acid sequence: CASSSGAGRTDTQYF.

V is TRBV27 and J is TRBJ2-7; possibly TRBD1 for D (6 bases). The CDR3 sequence is 13 residues long. Germline values: CDR1 MNHEY, CDR2 SMNVEV (reference sequence). Trimming cost V 6 bases and J 7 bases, with 16 bases left between them. The CDR3 sequence: CASRRDRSREQYF. CDR3 nucleotide sequence: TGTGCCAGCAGAAGAGACAGGTCTAGAGAGCAGTACTTC.

The V call is TRBV10-3, the J call TRBJ2-6, with TRBD2 matching 13 bases. The CDR3 is made up of 17 amino acids. Germline V gene data show CDR1 as ENHRY and CDR2 as SYGVKD. With 4 bases clipped from V and 3 bases from J, the junction kept 3 bases outside the gene matches. Written as DNA, the CDR3 is TGTGCCATCAGTGGGACTAGCGGGAGATTTGGGGCCAACGTCCTGACTTTC. This sequence encodes CAISGTSGRFGANVLTF.

The chain carries TRBV7-9 and TRBJ2-5; TRBD2 aligns across 12 bases. There are 16 residues in the CDR3. From germline, CDR1 is SEHNR and CDR2 FQNEAQ (reference sequence). Trimming cost V 5 bases and J 5 bases; bases outside gene matches: 9. The CDR3 nucleotides read TGTGCCAGCAGCCCCCGGGCTAGCGGGAGGGTGGAGACCCAGTACTTC. Its translation: CASSPRASGRVETQYF.

The chain uses TRBV6-6 and TRBJ2-7; D is uncertain. The CDR3 has 14 residues. Germline loops: CDR1 MNHNY, CDR2 SVGAGI (reference sequence). Trimming left V 2 bases short and J 0 bases short, with 8 bases between. CDR3 nucleotide sequence: TGTGCCAGCAGTTACCTTAGAGTCTCCTACGAGCAGTACTTC. Translated, it gives CASSYLRVSYEQYF.

This chain links TRBV5-1 with TRBJ2-7; 8 positions agree with TRBD1. The V gene end was trimmed by 5 bases and the J gene end by 2 bases; junction bases not matched to a gene: 9. This CDR3 region has 15 residues. Germline V gives CDR1 SGHRS, CDR2 YFSETQ. In DNA form, the CDR3 reads TGCGCCAGCAGTCACGGACAGGGTCGTACCTACGAGCAGTACTTC. This translates into CASSHGQGRTYEQYF. The entire variable domain, with the rest obtained from reference TRBV5-1 and TRBJ2-7, is as follows: KAGVTQTPRYLIKTRGQQVTLSCSPISGHRSVSWYQQTPGQGLQFLFEYFSETQRNKGNFPGRFSGRQFSNSRSEMNVSTLELGDSALYLCASSHGQGRTYEQYFGPGTRLTVT.

The chain recombines TRBV6-5 with TRBJ2-2; the D is unclear. The CDR3 has 15 residues. Trimming left V 1 base short and J 7 bases short, with 13 bases between. Germline-derived CDR1 and CDR2 are MNHEY and SVGAGI. The CDR3 spells CASSYLQVSGGELFF. Here the CDR3 DNA reads TGTGCCAGCAGTTACTTGCAGGTGTCCGGCGGGGAGCTGTTTTTT.

The J gene is TRBJ2-5, the V gene TRBV14; D gene ambiguous. The V and J ends lost 4 bases and 4 bases respectively, with 10 bases between them. This CDR3 spans 13 amino acids. CDR1 and CDR2 from the germline V gene are SGHDN and FVKESK. The CDR3 DNA reads TGTGCCAGCAGCCTCAGACGACGAGAGACCCAGTACTTC. Protein: CASSLRRRETQYF.